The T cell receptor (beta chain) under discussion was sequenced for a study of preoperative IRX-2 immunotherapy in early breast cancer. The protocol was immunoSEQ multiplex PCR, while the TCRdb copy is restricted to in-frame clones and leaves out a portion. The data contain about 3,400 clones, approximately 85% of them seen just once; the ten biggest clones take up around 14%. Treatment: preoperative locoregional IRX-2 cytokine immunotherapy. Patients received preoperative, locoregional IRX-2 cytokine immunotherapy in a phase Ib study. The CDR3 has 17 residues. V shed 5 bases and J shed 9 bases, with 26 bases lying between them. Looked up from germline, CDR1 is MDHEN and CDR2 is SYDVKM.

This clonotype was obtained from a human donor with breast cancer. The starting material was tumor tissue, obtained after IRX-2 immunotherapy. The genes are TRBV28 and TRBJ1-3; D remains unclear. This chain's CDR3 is CASSALDAGYLGGTIYF. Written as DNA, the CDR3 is TGTGCCAGCAGTGCCCTCGACGCGGGATACCTTGGAGGCACCATATATTTT.